The 2 T cell receptor beta chains below all came from one sample that was sequenced in a study of beta chain features in type 1 diabetes. As every portion of the isolated RNA was reverse transcribed, the sequencing read expressed TCRB transcripts. Generated by immunoSEQ multiplex PCR, the TCRdb table keeps only in-frame clones and is missing some. This sample has around 45,000 clones, with around 40% found just once. Study results and limitations: For Type 1 diabetes patients, all four CD4+ subsets carried TCRB CDR3s that were moderately but significantly shorter.

Their antigens remain unidentified. The specimen sequenced was stem cell memory CD4+ T cells from blood. These TCRs come from a man aged 30 to 39 with type 1 diabetes.

This clone has only a few counts. The CDR3 region is CASSLSLSGELFF. The CDR3, as DNA: TGTGCCAGCAGCTTGTCGTTGTCCGGGGAGCTGTTTTTT. V is TRBV5-4 and J is TRBJ2-2; D not certain. The V and J ends lost 1 base and 6 bases respectively, with 7 bases between them. The germline V gene has CDR1 SGHNT and CDR2 YYREEE (reference sequence). The CDR3 spans 13 residues.

This clone was found a few times. The chain couples TRBV5-1 to TRBJ1-1; D might be TRBD1 (5 bases). Looked up from germline, CDR1 is SGHRS and CDR2 is YFSETQ. Trimming cost V 2 bases and J 2 bases, with 7 bases left between them. There are 13 residues in the CDR3. DNA of the CDR3: TGCGCCAGCAGCTTCGGGACTAACACTGAAGCTTTCTTT. Its translation: CASSFGTNTEAFF.